Shown below are 20 T cell receptor beta chains from a single sample sequenced in a study of tumor and adjacent non-tumor tissue in lung cancer (dated by TCRdb to the late 2010s). RNA was isolated from bulk unsorted tissue, and RNA quality was assessed with a NanoDrop ND-1000 and an Agilent 2100. Library creation used multiplex PCR. The sequencer was an Illumina HiSeq 2500. TCRbeta libraries were constructed through three rounds of nested PCR with primers (Table S4) according to protocols adapted from ARM-PCR. The raw public reads went through TCRdb reprocessing: fastp at Q25, MiXCR clone calling, in-frame beta chains kept. Every CDR3 protein is listed once, alongside the most common genes and DNA of its rows. This sample has around 70,000 distinct CDR3 sequences in its table, and about 61% of those were observed once. 20% to 25% of the sample is held by the ten biggest clonotypes. Sequencing was done on a sample of lung tumor tissue. The receptors derive from a man aged 50 to 60 with non-small cell lung cancer.

This clonotype was recorded a few times. The rearrangement joins TRBV24-1 to TRBJ2-2; 10 bases line up with TRBD1. CDR3 length: 19 amino acids. The V segment lost 3 bases and the J segment 2 bases; nucleotides outside the gene matches: 11. Germline V gene lookup returns CDR1 KGHDR and CDR2 SFDVKD. CDR3 sequence reads: CATSDLNPTGGKNTGELFF. In DNA form, the CDR3 reads TGTGCCACCAGTGATCTCAACCCGACAGGGGGCAAAAACACCGGGGAGCTGTTTTTT.

A word on this clonotype: With a much larger clone just one base away, this may be a read error. The CDR3 sequence is CSVGNSGKPQETQYF. CDR3 nucleotide sequence: TGCAGCGTGGGGAATAGCGGGAAACCCCAAGAGACCCAGTACTTC. The rearrangement joins TRBV29-1 to TRBJ2-5; 8 bases match TRBD2. V dropped 6 bases and J dropped 1; count of bases not matched to a gene: 10. Germline CDR1 reads SQVTM; CDR2 reads ANQGSEA. This CDR3 has 15 amino acids.

The chain links TRBV4-2 to TRBJ2-1, with D possibly matching TRBD2 (5 bases). The CDR3 consists of 15 residues. CDR1 and CDR2 (germline): LGHNA, YNFKEQ. Written as DNA, the CDR3 is TGTGCAGGCAGCCAAGATCTTTGGACTTCCTATGAGCAGTTCTTC. Protein sequence: CAGSQDLWTSYEQFF.

This clonotype came up once. The V and J genes are TRBV20-1 and TRBJ2-1; D is undetermined. The CDR3 sequence is 13 residues long. Germline values: CDR1 DFQATT, CDR2 SNEGSKA (reference sequence). V lost 6 bases and J lost 8, with 17 bases in between. The CDR3 nucleotides read TGCAGTGCCCTACCCCTTACGCTGGATGAGCAGTTCTTC. Translating it yields CSALPLTLDEQFF.

A remark on this clonotype: A junction boundary mismatches the germline segment, possibly from a read error. V gene TRBV11-3 combines with J gene TRBJ2-1; D might be TRBD1 (6 bases). Germline loops: CDR1 SGHNT, CDR2 YENEEA. This CDR3 is 16 amino acids long. The DNA for the CDR3 is TGTGCCAGCGGCCTAAGAGGGTCGCAGGGGAATAATGAGCAGTTCTTT. Residues: CASGLRGSQGNNEQFF.

The J gene is TRBJ1-5, the V gene TRBV6-2 or TRBV6-3; no definite D call. Between the trimmed V and J ends, which lost 11 bases and 5 bases, there was a span of 22 bases. Per germline, CDR1 MNHEY and CDR2 SVGEGT. The CDR3 covers 15 residues. The CDR3 region is CACSLGLREDQPQHF. CDR3 nucleotide sequence: TGTGCCTGTAGTTTAGGACTCCGGGAAGATCAGCCCCAGCATTTT.

Comments on this clonotype: This may arise from a read error, as a much more abundant clone is one base away. Given the absence of the conserved phenylalanine or tryptophan at the CDR3 end, a read error is likely. V and J are TRBV5-1 and TRBJ1-3; no reliable D call. The CDR3 is made up of 14 amino acids. CDR1 and CDR2 from the germline V gene are SGHRS and YFSETQ. Trimming shortened V by 4 bases and J by 4 bases, and 12 bases separated the two germline ends. CDR3 nucleotide sequence: TGCGCCAGCAGCCCTTCTCCGGGAGGAAACACCATATATCTT. Translating it yields CASSPSPGGNTIYL.

A word on this clonotype: The junction shows a germline mismatch at one end, possibly a read error. The chain combines TRBV10-3 with TRBJ2-3, with 14 nucleotides matching TRBD2. This CDR3 is built from 15 residues. Germline CDR1 reads ENHRY; CDR2 reads SYGVKD. Here the CDR3 DNA reads TGTACCATCAATGGACTAGCGGGGGGCTCAGATACGCAGTATTTT. Translation gives CTINGLAGGSDTQYF.

Comment on this clonotype: Likely a read error: the CDR3 ends without its conserved phenylalanine or tryptophan. The J gene is TRBJ2-1, the V gene TRBV29-1; possibly TRBD2 for D (7 bases). In germline, CDR1 is SQVTM, CDR2 ANQGSEA. This CDR3 is 14 amino acids long. The germline V and J ends were trimmed by 7 bases and 3 bases, with 16 bases remaining between them. Here the CDR3 reads CSGGGHWFYNEQFL. The CDR3 DNA reads TGCAGCGGCGGGGGACATTGGTTCTACAATGAGCAGTTCTTA.

In its sample, this clonotype was seen once. Compared with germline, one end of the junction differs, possibly owing to a read error. The chain links TRBV20-1 to TRBJ2-7, with 11 bases lining up with TRBD2. The CDR3 length is 14 residues. Germline CDR1 DFQATT, CDR2 SNEGSKA (reference sequence). The CDR3 reads CRARVGLAGGEQYF. Here the CDR3 DNA reads TGCAGGGCTAGAGTCGGTCTAGCGGGGGGCGAGCAGTACTTC.

This clonotype appeared a few times. The junction differs from germline at one of its ends, possibly a read error. The rearrangement uses TRBV11-3 and TRBJ2-7; 8 bases are shared with TRBD2. This CDR3 is 15 amino acids long. Germline CDR1 SGHNT, CDR2 YENEEA. CDR3 residues: CASSIGGGQDYEQYF. The CDR3 region has the DNA TGTGCCAGCAGCATAGGCGGGGGGCAGGACTACGAGCAGTACTTT.

This clonotype was recorded once. Given the absence of the conserved phenylalanine or tryptophan at the CDR3 end, a read error is likely. The CDR3: CAWRNRGRGNEQFL. CDR3 nucleotides: TGTGCCTGGAGGAACAGGGGCCGGGGCAATGAACAGTTCTTA. The V gene is TRBV30, the J gene TRBJ2-1, with 7 bases lining up with TRBD1. This CDR3 is built from 14 residues. CDR1 GTSNPN and CDR2 SVGIG come from the germline V gene (reference sequence).

This clonotype was found a few times. This chain links TRBV14 with TRBJ1-6, with D tentatively TRBD1 (6 bases). CDR3 length equals 15 residues. V lost 3 bases and J lost 6, with 12 bases in between. Germline-derived CDR1 and CDR2 are SGHDN and FVKESK. DNA for the CDR3: TGTGCCAGCAGCCAGTACCGGGGGCTTAATTCACCCCTCCACTTT. Translation: CASSQYRGLNSPLHF.

In regard to this clonotype: Compared with germline, one end of the junction differs, possibly owing to a read error. This chain links TRBV11-3 with TRBJ2-7; maybe TRBD1 (6 bases). CDR1 SGHNT and CDR2 YENEEA come from the germline V gene. The CDR3 is 15 amino acids. CDR3 in amino acids: CASSLVWDKFYKQYF. The CDR3 DNA reads TGCGCCAGCAGCTTAGTTTGGGACAAGTTCTACAAGCAGTACTTC.

The table lists this clonotype with a few counts. The CDR3 sequence is CASSNPRDRGGNQPQHF. The DNA of the CDR3 is TGTGCCAGTAGTAACCCCCGGGACAGGGGTGGCAATCAGCCCCAGCATTTT. This sequence joins TRBV19 and TRBJ1-5; 10 bases map to TRBD1. Germline values: CDR1 LNHDA, CDR2 SQIVND (reference sequence). V was clipped by 4 bases and J by 2 bases; unmatched bases: 8. CDR3 size: 17 residues.

This clonotype appeared many times. CDR3 amino acids: CASSDETEGAAKNIQYF. DNA for the CDR3: TGTGCCAGCAGTGACGAGACCGAGGGGGCTGCCAAAAACATTCAGTACTTC. The chain links TRBV6-1 to TRBJ2-4, with TRBD1 matching 7 bases. Germline V gives CDR1 MNHNS, CDR2 SASEGT. CDR3 length: 17 amino acids. V lost 3 bases, J lost 1 base, and 9 bases stayed unmatched.

This clonotype was counted at least ten times. The V call is TRBV4-1, the J call TRBJ1-5, with D possibly being TRBD1 (6 bases). CDR3 length: 15 residues. V was clipped by 2 bases and J by 7 bases, with 15 bases between them. CDR1 MGHRA and CDR2 YSYEKL come from the germline V gene. CDR3 loop: CASSQSTGPEQPQHF. CDR3 nucleotide sequence: TGCGCCAGCAGCCAATCCACAGGGCCTGAACAGCCCCAGCATTTT.

As to this clonotype: This likely comes from a read error, as the CDR3 has no conserved phenylalanine or tryptophan at its end. The V and J genes are TRBV29-1 and TRBJ1-2, with D possibly being TRBD1 (5 bases). The CDR3 covers 14 residues. Germline-derived CDR1 and CDR2 are SQVTM and ANQGSEA. The DNA for the CDR3 is TGCAGAGTTGGGGGGACGGCCGCTAGCTATGGCTACACCTAC. Amino acids: CRVGGTAASYGYTY.

This clonotype was found a few times. The V and J genes are TRBV11-2 and TRBJ2-7; D remains ambiguous. The length of the CDR3 is 14 residues. Germline V gene data show CDR1 as SGHAT and CDR2 as FQNNGV. Trimming left V 0 bases short and J 6 bases short, with 12 bases between. As DNA, the CDR3 is TGTGCCAGCAGCTTAGACAGGTCCTCTGGCGAGCAGTACTTC. This codes for CASSLDRSSGEQYF.

On this clonotype itself: Mismatch with germline at one junction end may stem from a read error. The chain uses TRBV11-2 and TRBJ2-2, with D perhaps matching TRBD1 or TRBD2 (5 bases each). Germline-derived CDR1 and CDR2 are SGHAT and FQNNGV. The CDR3 consists of 14 residues. CDR3 sequence reads: CASSLSVGTGELLF. Written as DNA, the CDR3 is TGTGCTAGCAGCTTATCGGTCGGGACCGGAGAGCTGCTTTTT.